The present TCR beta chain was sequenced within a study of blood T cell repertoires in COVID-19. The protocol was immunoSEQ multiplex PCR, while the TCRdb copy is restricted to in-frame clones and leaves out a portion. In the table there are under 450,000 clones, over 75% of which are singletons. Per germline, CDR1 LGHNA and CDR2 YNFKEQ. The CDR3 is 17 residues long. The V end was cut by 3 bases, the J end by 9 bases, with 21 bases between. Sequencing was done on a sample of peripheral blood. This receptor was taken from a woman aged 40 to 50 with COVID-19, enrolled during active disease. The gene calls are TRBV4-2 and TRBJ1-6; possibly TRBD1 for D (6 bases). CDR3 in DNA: TGTGCCAGCAGCCAGCCTACACAGGGAAACTTCGGTTCACCCCTCCACTTT. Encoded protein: CASSQPTQGNFGSPLHF.